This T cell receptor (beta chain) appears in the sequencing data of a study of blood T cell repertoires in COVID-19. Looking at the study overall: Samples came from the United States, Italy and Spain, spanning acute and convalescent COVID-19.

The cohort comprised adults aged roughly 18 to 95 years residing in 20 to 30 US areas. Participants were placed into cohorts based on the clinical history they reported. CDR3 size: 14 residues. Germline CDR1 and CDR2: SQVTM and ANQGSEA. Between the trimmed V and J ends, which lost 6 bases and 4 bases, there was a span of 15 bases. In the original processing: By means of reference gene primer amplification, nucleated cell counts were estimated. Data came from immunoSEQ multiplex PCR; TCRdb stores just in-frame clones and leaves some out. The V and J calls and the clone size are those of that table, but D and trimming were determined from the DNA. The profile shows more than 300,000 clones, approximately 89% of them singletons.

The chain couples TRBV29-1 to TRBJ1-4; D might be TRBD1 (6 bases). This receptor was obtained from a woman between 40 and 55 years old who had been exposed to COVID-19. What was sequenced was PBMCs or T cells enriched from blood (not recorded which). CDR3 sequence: CSVAGGRSNEKLFF. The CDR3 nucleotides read TGCAGCGTGGCCGGGGGGCGGAGTAATGAAAAACTGTTTTTT.